Listed below are T cell receptor beta chains from one sample, sequenced in a study of Tregs in tolerant kidney transplant recipients. Antigen specificity for these receptors is unknown. TCRdb's copy holds only in-frame clones and misses some; the assay was immunoSEQ multiplex PCR. The sample carries under 14,000 clones, under 95% recorded once. Source: Tregs from blood cultured with allogeneic cells, taken before the transplant. These receptors originate from a human patient who received a combined kidney and bone marrow transplant. Each CDR3 is given with its conserved first and last residue. A D gene is named only where the DNA matches it firmly. Clone size is not always given. Where it is, it says once, few, many or a class for expanded clones.

NA	NA	TRBJ2-3	TRBV6-5	CASSSIQSGPTDTQYF	TGTGCCAGCAGTTCTATACAGTCTGGACCCACAGATACGCAGTATTTT
NA	TRBD1	TRBJ1-2	TRBV5-1	CASSRDRGSLYGYTF	TGCGCCAGCAGCCGGGACAGGGGGTCCCTCTATGGCTACACCTTC
few	NA	TRBJ2-5	TRBV28	CASSNALPEKETQYF	TGTGCCAGCAGCAACGCCCTGCCGGAGAAAGAGACCCAGTACTTC
NA	NA	TRBJ2-3	TRBV7-8	CASSSGGRGTDTQYF	TGTGCCAGCAGCTCCGGGGGGCGGGGCACAGATACGCAGTATTTT
NA	TRBD2	TRBJ2-7	TRBV6-1	CASRGGLAGVNEQYF	TGTGCCAGCAGGGGGGGACTAGCGGGAGTCAACGAGCAGTACTTC
once	NA	TRBJ2-4	TRBV19	CASSLYHAGLDKGHIQYF	TGTGCCAGTAGCCTATATCACGCCGGGCTCGACAAAGGCCACATTCAGTACTTC
once	NA	TRBJ1-3	TRBV6-5	CASSYGGVGNTIYF	TGTGCCAGCAGTTACGGTGGAGTAGGAAACACCATATATTTT
once	TRBD1	TRBJ2-5	TRBV5-4	CASSFSGTGGETQYF	TGTGCCAGCAGCTTCTCCGGGACAGGGGGAGAGACCCAGTACTTC
NA	TRBD1	TRBJ1-4	TRBV19	CASSPWTGLFEKLFF	TGTGCCAGTAGTCCGTGGACAGGTCTCTTTGAAAAACTGTTTTTT
NA	NA	TRBJ2-3	TRBV13	CASSLPSAGTTDTQYF	TGTGCCAGCAGCTTACCTTCTGCAGGGACCACAGATACGCAGTATTTT
once	TRBD1	TRBJ2-7	TRBV19	CASSIRGQGASESYEQYF	TGTGCCAGTAGTATACGAGGCCAGGGGGCCTCCGAGTCCTACGAGCAGTACTTC
NA	NA	TRBJ2-7	TRBV28	CASSFLTGTFLYEQYF	TGTGCCAGCAGTTTCCTTACCGGGACTTTCCTCTACGAGCAGTACTTC
NA	TRBD1	TRBJ1-2	TRBV27	CASSFRPGTGYRGYTF	TGTGCCAGCAGTTTTAGGCCCGGGACAGGGTATCGTGGCTACACCTTC
few	TRBD1	TRBJ2-5	TRBV29-1	CSVVDRGRKETQYF	TGCAGCGTCGTGGACAGGGGGCGGAAAGAGACCCAGTACTTC
NA	TRBD2	TRBJ2-7	TRBV20-1	CSASSGDEQYF	TGCAGTGCTAGTAGCGGGGACGAGCAGTACTTC
NA	NA	TRBJ2-1	TRBV9	CASSVDVNMGEQFF	TGTGCCAGCAGCGTTGACGTAAACATGGGTGAGCAGTTCTTC
NA	TRBD1	TRBJ1-1	TRBV7-6	CASSPRTGRYTEAFF	TGTGCCAGCAGCCCACGGACAGGGCGGTACACTGAAGCTTTCTTT
NA	TRBD1	TRBJ2-1	TRBV6-4	CASSRTGGFDNEQFF	TGTGCCAGCAGCCGGACAGGCGGATTTGACAATGAGCAGTTCTTC
NA	NA	TRBJ2-7	TRBV11-2	CASSLVGGATYEQYF	TGTGCCAGCAGCTTGGTCGGAGGGGCTACCTACGAGCAGTACTTC
NA	NA	TRBJ2-5	TRBV7-2	CASSSRETQYF	TGTGCCAGCAGCTCCCGGGAGACCCAGTACTTC
NA	NA	TRBJ2-4	TRBV21-1	CASSNEGGNRDTTFAKNIQYF	TGTGCCAGCAGCAACGAGGGGGGAAACCGGGACACTACCTTTGCCAAAAACATTCAGTACTTC
NA	NA	TRBJ1-5	TRBV19	CASSGGGGNQPQHF	TGTGCCAGTAGTGGAGGGGGAGGCAATCAGCCCCAGCATTTT